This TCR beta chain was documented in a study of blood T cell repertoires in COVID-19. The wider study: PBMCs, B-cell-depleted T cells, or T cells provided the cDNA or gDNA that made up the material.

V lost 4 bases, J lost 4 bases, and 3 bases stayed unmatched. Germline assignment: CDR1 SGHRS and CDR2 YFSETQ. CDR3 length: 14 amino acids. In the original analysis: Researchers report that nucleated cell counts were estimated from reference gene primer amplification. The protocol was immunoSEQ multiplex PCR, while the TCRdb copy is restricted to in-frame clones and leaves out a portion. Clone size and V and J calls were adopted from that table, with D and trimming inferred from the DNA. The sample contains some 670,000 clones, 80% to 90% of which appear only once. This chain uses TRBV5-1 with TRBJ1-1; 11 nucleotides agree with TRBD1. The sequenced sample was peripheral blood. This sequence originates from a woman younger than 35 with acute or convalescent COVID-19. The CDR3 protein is CASSRTGGGTEAFF. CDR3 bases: TGCGCCAGCAGCCGGACAGGGGGCGGCACTGAAGCTTTCTTT.